A single sample is the source of the 31 T cell receptor beta chains below, sequenced in a study of PD-1 blockade in mismatch repair-deficient tumors. The time point denotes: roughly 11-day in vitro stimulation with candidate neoantigen peptide 5. No antigens are known for them. Here immunoSEQ multiplex PCR was the method, and the copy in TCRdb shows in-frame clones only, minus some. This repertoire shows around 15,000 clones, approximately 80% found once; its top ten account for about 10%. This specimen was cells cultured in vitro, taken from a patient treated with pembrolizumab. The source is an adult with mismatch repair-deficient cancer.

This chain uses TRBV11-2 with TRBJ1-1; D uncertain. CDR1 and CDR2 (germline): SGHAT, FQNNGV. Trimming left V 5 bases short and J 3 bases short, with 13 bases between. The CDR3 covers 14 residues. The CDR3 nucleotides read TGTGCCAGCAGCAACTCGGGTCGCTACACTGAAGCTTTCTTT. This translates into CASSNSGRYTEAFF.

The chain links TRBV11-2 to TRBJ2-3, with 7 positions matching TRBD1. This CDR3 is built from 17 residues. Unmatched junction bases numbered 8, after V lost 0 bases and J lost 2 bases. Germline V CDR1 and CDR2: SGHAT, FQNNGV. CDR3 bases: TGTGCCAGCAGCTTAGATGTGGACAGGAAGATCACAGATACGCAGTATTTT. It translates to CASSLDVDRKITDTQYF.

The chain has TRBV7-3 and TRBJ1-5; TRBD1 aligns across 8 bases. Germline V CDR1 and CDR2: SGHTA, FQGTGA. J lost 6 bases, V lost 0 bases, and 7 bases had no gene match. This CDR3 region has 16 residues. The CDR3: CASSLTRTGIFQPQHF. The DNA of the CDR3 is TGTGCCAGCAGCTTAACTCGGACAGGGATATTTCAGCCCCAGCATTTT.

The gene calls are TRBV5-1 and TRBJ1-2; D unclear. The V gene lost 5 bases and the J gene lost 4 bases, with 15 bases spanning the gap. CDR3 size: 14 residues. Germline CDR1 SGHRS, CDR2 YFSETQ. The CDR3: CASRSVRESYGYTF. CDR3 sequence (DNA): TGCGCCAGCAGGTCGGTCCGGGAGAGCTATGGCTACACCTTC.

This clone was detected only a few times. J is TRBJ2-1 and V is TRBV5-6, with D possibly matching TRBD2 (6 bases). CDR3 length: 15 amino acids. Trimming left V 5 bases short and J 2 bases short, with 14 bases between. The V gene's germline CDR1 is SGHDT and CDR2 YYEEEE. The CDR3 bases are TGTGCCAGCAGTGGGACTGCGTCCCCCTACAATGAGCAGTTCTTC. Its protein is CASSGTASPYNEQFF.

The gene calls are TRBV5-5 and TRBJ2-2; 7 positions match TRBD1. J gave up 1 base and V 4 bases, and 4 bases lay outside the gene matches. Germline V gene lookup returns CDR1 SGHKS and CDR2 YYEKEE (reference sequence). This CDR3 comprises 15 residues. CDR3 nucleotide sequence: TGTGCCAGCAGCCTGTGGACAGGGAACACCGGGGAGCTGTTTTTT. Amino acid sequence: CASSLWTGNTGELFF.

The CDR3 sequence is CASSPRVSRYEQYF. The CDR3 coding sequence is TGTGCCAGCAGCCCCAGGGTATCACGGTACGAGCAGTACTTC. The chain joins TRBV7-2 to TRBJ2-7; tentative D call: TRBD1 (5 bases). V was shortened by 5 bases and J by 4 bases, with 15 bases between the two germline ends. There are 14 residues in the CDR3. In germline, CDR1 is SGHTA, CDR2 FQGNSA.

V is TRBV19 and J is TRBJ2-5, with D perhaps being TRBD1 or TRBD2 (7 bases each). Germline CDR1 is LNHDA and CDR2 is SQIVND (reference sequence). Trimming took off 5 bases at V and 5 bases at J, with 12 bases between the two ends. CDR3 length: 13 amino acids. CDR3 in DNA: TGTGCCAGTAGTGGGACAGCGGGGGAGACCCAGTACTTC. Its translation: CASSGTAGETQYF.

This sequence joins TRBV11-2 and TRBJ1-2, with 7 bases lining up with TRBD1. Germline CDR1 SGHAT, CDR2 FQNNGV. The CDR3 is made up of 13 amino acids. The J segment lost 4 bases and the V segment lost 5 bases, leaving 4 bases of the junction unmatched. The CDR3: CASSPDRTYGYTF. The CDR3, as DNA: TGTGCCAGCAGCCCGGACAGGACCTATGGCTACACCTTC.

This chain joins TRBV9 and TRBJ2-7; 11 nucleotides line up with TRBD2. V lost 1 base to trimming and J lost 7 bases; unmatched junction nucleotides: 7. This CDR3 has 15 amino acids. The germline V gene has CDR1 SGDLS and CDR2 YYNGEE. The CDR3 nucleotides are TGTGCCAGCAGCGTAAGTAGCGGGAGGGCCGGGGAGCAGTACTTC. This codes for CASSVSSGRAGEQYF.

This clone has a single count. The rearrangement links TRBV7-8 to TRBJ2-5, with 7 bases aligning to TRBD2. CDR3 length: 13 amino acids. Per germline, CDR1 SGHVS and CDR2 FQNEAQ. V dropped 5 bases and J dropped 7; count of bases not matched to a gene: 7. CDR3 protein: CASSPRWEGTQYF. DNA for the CDR3: TGTGCCAGCAGCCCACGCTGGGAGGGGACCCAGTACTTC.

This chain links TRBV28 with TRBJ1-2, with D possibly matching TRBD1 (5 bases). Trimming removed 2 bases at V and 4 bases at J, with 8 bases between. This CDR3 spans 13 amino acids. Germline V gene data show CDR1 as MDHEN and CDR2 as SYDVKM. The CDR3 here is CASSLAGTYGYTF. CDR3 DNA: TGTGCCAGCAGTTTAGCAGGGACCTATGGCTACACCTTC.

The rearrangement joins TRBV7-2 to TRBJ1-3; unclear D gene. Germline V gene sequence: CDR1 SGHTA, CDR2 FQGNSA. V was clipped by 4 bases and J by 0 bases, with 10 bases between them. There are 15 residues in the CDR3. CDR3 protein: CASSSDIFSGNTIYF. CDR3 DNA sequence: TGTGCCAGCAGCTCCGACATCTTCTCTGGAAACACCATATATTTT.

This clone was found once. This chain joins TRBV11-2 and TRBJ2-1, with D perhaps matching TRBD1 (6 bases). Trimming stripped 3 bases from V and 9 bases from J, with 9 bases between. From germline, CDR1 is SGHAT and CDR2 FQNNGV. The CDR3 is made up of 12 amino acids. The CDR3 coding sequence is TGTGCCAGCAGCTTGGGACAAAGTGAGCAGTTCTTC. It encodes CASSLGQSEQFF.

The genes are TRBV21-1 and TRBJ2-2; the D segment call TRBD2 is taken from the table without a DNA check. TRBV21-1 is a documented pseudogene. CDR3 size: 18 residues. Written as DNA, the CDR3 is TGTGCCAGCAGCAAGGGTCGTGGCGGGAGAGAGAACACCGGGGAGCTGTTTTTT. Its protein product is CASSKGRGGRENTGELFF.

The chain is built from TRBV28 and TRBJ1-5; no firm D call. V gave up 5 bases and J gave up 0 bases, with 14 bases separating them. Germline values: CDR1 MDHEN, CDR2 SYDVKM. The CDR3 consists of 16 residues. The CDR3 spells CASSLRGSYSNQPQHF. DNA of the CDR3: TGTGCCAGCAGTCTGCGGGGATCTTATAGCAATCAGCCCCAGCATTTT. Supplemented by reference TRBV28 and TRBJ1-5, the full variable domain reads DVKVTQSSRYLVKRTGEKVFLECVQDMDHENMFWYRQDPGLGLRLIYFSYDVKMKEKGDIPEGYSVSREKKERFSLILESASTNQTSMYLCASSLRGSYSNQPQHFGDGTRLSIL.

The CDR3: CASSLVGDRADEQYF. In DNA form, the CDR3 reads TGTGCCAGCAGCTTAGTAGGAGACAGGGCAGACGAGCAGTACTTC. The chain links TRBV7-2 to TRBJ2-7; 7 bases align to TRBD1. This CDR3 is built from 15 residues. Trimming cost V 1 base and J 5 bases; bases outside gene matches: 8. From germline, CDR1 is SGHTA and CDR2 FQGNSA.

Here the CDR3 DNA reads TGTGCCAGCAGCTTAAAGACTAGCGGGAGTGGCAATGAGCAGTTCTTC. Its protein product is CASSLKTSGSGNEQFF. The chain uses TRBV7-3 and TRBJ2-1; 12 positions match TRBD2. Germline-derived CDR1 and CDR2 are SGHTA and FQGTGA. The CDR3 covers 16 residues. With 1 base clipped from V and 6 bases from J, the junction kept 4 bases outside the gene matches.

The chain recombines TRBV2 with TRBJ2-7, with D tentatively TRBD2 (6 bases). The CDR3 has 12 residues. CDR1 SNHLY and CDR2 FYNNEI come from the germline V gene. Trimming shortened V by 8 bases and J by 6 bases, and 14 bases separated the two germline ends. The CDR3 loop is CASGGLGGEQYF. The CDR3 nucleotides read TGTGCCAGCGGGGGACTTGGGGGCGAGCAGTACTTC.

The V gene is TRBV28, the J gene TRBJ1-1; unclear D gene. The CDR3 loop spans 14 amino acids. Trimming left V 3 bases short and J 1 base short, with 9 bases between. Germline V lookup: CDR1 MDHEN, CDR2 SYDVKM. The CDR3 here is CASSFVTQNTEAFF. The CDR3, as DNA: TGTGCCAGCAGTTTTGTGACGCAGAACACTGAAGCTTTCTTT.

This clone is a singleton in its sample. The V call is TRBV28, the J call TRBJ2-7; TRBD1 aligns across 12 bases. Trimming took 3 bases from V and 8 from J; bases not matched to a gene: 8. The germline gives CDR1 MDHEN, CDR2 SYDVKM. There are 15 residues in the CDR3. Here the CDR3 DNA reads TGTGCCAGCAGTTTCTCGGGACAGGGGGCTTTGAAGCAGTACTTC. It translates to CASSFSGQGALKQYF.

The chain uses TRBV7-6 and TRBJ1-4, with 8 positions matching TRBD1. Germline V gene sequence: CDR1 SGHVS, CDR2 FNYEAQ. V shed 5 bases and J 2 bases; nucleotides not matched to a gene: 7. This CDR3 is 16 amino acids long. CDR3 in amino acids: CASSRQGPPTNEKLFF. DNA for the CDR3: TGTGCCAGCAGCAGACAGGGGCCTCCGACTAATGAAAAACTGTTTTTT.

This chain connects TRBV18 to TRBJ2-7; 8 bases map to TRBD2. Germline assignment: CDR1 KGHSH and CDR2 LQKENI. The CDR3 contains 14 residues. With 2 bases clipped from V and 3 bases from J, the junction kept 3 bases outside the gene matches. CDR3 nucleotide sequence: TGTGCCAGCTCACCAAGGACTAGCATCTACGAGCAGTACTTC. Its protein product is CASSPRTSIYEQYF.

The sample holds one count of this clone. The V gene is TRBV21-1, the J gene TRBJ2-7; the table's D gene call, TRBD2, was not cross checked with the DNA. TRBV21-1 is described as a pseudogene. This CDR3 is 11 amino acids long. The CDR3 loop is CASSLPDEQYF. CDR3 coding DNA: TGTGCCAGCAGCCTCCCTGACGAGCAGTACTTC.

The genes are TRBV7-8 and TRBJ1-1, with D uncertain. CDR1 and CDR2 (germline): SGHVS, FQNEAQ. The CDR3 sequence is 15 residues long. V lost 3 bases and J 0 bases, leaving 11 bases between the germline ends. The CDR3 sequence is CASSFVRIMNTEAFF. The CDR3 region has the DNA TGTGCCAGCAGCTTTGTCAGGATTATGAACACTGAAGCTTTCTTT.

This rearrangement joins TRBV10-2 to TRBJ2-7; 10 positions match TRBD2. The CDR3 loop spans 14 amino acids. The V gene's germline CDR1 is WSHSY and CDR2 SAAADI. Trimming took 6 bases from V and 1 from J; bases not matched to a gene: 3. The CDR3 nucleotides are TGCGCCAGCAGCCTAGCGGGGGATTCCTACGAGCAGTACTTC. Translated, it gives CASSLAGDSYEQYF.

The rearrangement joins TRBV7-9 to TRBJ1-6, with D unclear. CDR1 is SEHNR, CDR2 FQNEAQ, per germline (reference sequence). CDR3 length: 14 amino acids. Trimming shortened V by 3 bases and J by 7 bases, and 10 bases separated the two germline ends. The CDR3 DNA follows: TGTGCCAGCAGCTTTCTTTCTGGCAATTCACCCCTCCACTTT. Its protein product is CASSFLSGNSPLHF.

The rearrangement joins TRBV21-1 to TRBJ2-7; the table's TRBD2 call for D was not verified on the DNA. TRBV21-1 is a pseudogene locus. The CDR3 contains 15 residues. The CDR3 DNA reads as TGTGCCAGCAGCAAAAGGAAGAAAAGGAGCTACGAGCAGTACTTC. Translating it yields CASSKRKKRSYEQYF.

This clone was recorded only once. This chain links TRBV5-6 with TRBJ2-3; tentative D call: TRBD2 (6 bases). The CDR3 has 17 residues. CDR1 and CDR2 from the germline V gene are SGHDT and YYEEEE. V shed 1 base and J shed 0 bases, with 15 bases lying between them. The CDR3 loop reads CASSLYSPSGSTDTQYF. CDR3 nucleotides: TGTGCCAGCAGCTTGTATTCCCCCAGCGGGAGCACAGATACGCAGTATTTT.

V gene TRBV7-9 combines with J gene TRBJ2-2; a weak D match, TRBD1 (5 bases). Germline assignment: CDR1 SEHNR and CDR2 FQNEAQ (reference sequence). The V gene lost 1 base and the J gene lost 8 bases, with 17 bases spanning the gap. The CDR3 covers 16 residues. CDR3 DNA sequence: TGTGCCAGCAGCTTAGGGGCCCGACAGAAAGTGGGGGAGCTGTTTTTT. It yields the protein CASSLGARQKVGELFF.

This clone is a singleton in its sample. CDR3 in DNA: TGCGCCAGCAGCGGCGGGAGCTTCTACAATGAGCAGTTCTTC. Translating gives CASSGGSFYNEQFF. This chain uses TRBV5-1 with TRBJ2-1; TRBD2 agrees at 7 bases. The V segment lost 4 bases and the J segment 3 bases; nucleotides outside the gene matches: 4. Germline CDR1 SGHRS, CDR2 YFSETQ. This CDR3 spans 14 amino acids.